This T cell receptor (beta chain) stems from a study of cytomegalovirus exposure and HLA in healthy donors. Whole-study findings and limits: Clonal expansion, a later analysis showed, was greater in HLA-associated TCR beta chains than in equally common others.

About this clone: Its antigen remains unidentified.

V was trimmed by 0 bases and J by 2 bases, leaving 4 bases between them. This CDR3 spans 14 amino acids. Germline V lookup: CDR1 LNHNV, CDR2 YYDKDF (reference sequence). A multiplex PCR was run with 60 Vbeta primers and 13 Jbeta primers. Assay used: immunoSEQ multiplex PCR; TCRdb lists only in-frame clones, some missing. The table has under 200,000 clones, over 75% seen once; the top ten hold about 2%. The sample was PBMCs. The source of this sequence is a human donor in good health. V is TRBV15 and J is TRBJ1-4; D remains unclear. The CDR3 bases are TGTGCCACCAGCAGAGACCTGACTAATGAAAAACTGTTTTTT. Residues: CATSRDLTNEKLFF.